Listed here are 30 T cell receptor beta chains from one sample, sequenced in a study of blood T cell repertoires in COVID-19. Clones were sequenced by immunoSEQ multiplex PCR, and TCRdb holds only the in-frame ones, with some missing. The sample yields about 100,000 clones, 69% seen once. The specimen was peripheral blood. These TCRs come from an elderly man with acute or convalescent COVID-19.

The J gene is TRBJ2-1, the V gene TRBV3-1 (or the pseudogene TRBV3-2), with 7 positions matching TRBD1. The CDR3 runs to 14 residues. V dropped 3 bases and J dropped 7; count of bases not matched to a gene: 6. Germline loops: CDR1 LGHDT, CDR2 YNNKEL (reference sequence). Here the CDR3 reads CASSQKQGWNEQFF. CDR3 in DNA: TGTGCCAGCAGCCAGAAACAGGGGTGGAATGAGCAGTTCTTC.

The chain recombines TRBV3-1 (or the pseudogene TRBV3-2) with TRBJ2-1; D is possibly TRBD2 (5 bases). Per the germline V gene, CDR1 is LGHDT and CDR2 is YNNKEL (reference sequence). V was cut by 6 bases and J by 6 bases, with 12 bases left in between. The length of the CDR3 is 13 residues. CDR3 bases: TGTGCCAGCAGTCCCCGTCTAGCCAATGAGCAGTTCTTC. Translated: CASSPRLANEQFF.

V is TRBV7-2 and J is TRBJ2-1; D is possibly TRBD1 (5 bases). V lost 5 bases and J 1 base, leaving 15 bases between the germline ends. This CDR3 has 16 residues. Germline CDR1 and CDR2: SGHTA and FQGNSA. CDR3 sequence: CASSQGHSGSYNEQFF. The CDR3 DNA sequence: TGTGCCAGCAGCCAAGGACACTCGGGTTCCTACAATGAGCAGTTCTTC.

V is TRBV27 and J is TRBJ2-5; a possible D gene is TRBD2 (5 bases). Looked up from germline, CDR1 is MNHEY and CDR2 is SMNVEV (reference sequence). The CDR3 runs 14 residues. Trimming took off 6 bases at V and 4 bases at J, with 15 bases between the two ends. Written as DNA, the CDR3 is TGTGCCAGCAGATGGACGGTACGGGGAGAGACCCAGTACTTC. Its translation: CASRWTVRGETQYF.

The table lists this clone with a few counts. The chain couples TRBV7-8 to TRBJ2-7; TRBD1 is a possible D gene (6 bases). Germline V gene lookup returns CDR1 SGHVS and CDR2 FQNEAQ. Trimming left V 5 bases short and J 3 bases short, with 14 bases between. This CDR3 region has 14 residues. The CDR3 here is CASSPEGTIYEQYF. The CDR3 region has the DNA TGTGCCAGCAGCCCCGAGGGGACAATCTACGAGCAGTACTTC.

This chain uses TRBV28 with TRBJ1-5, with 10 bases fitting TRBD1. CDR3 length equals 13 residues. CDR1 and CDR2 from the germline V gene are MDHEN and SYDVKM. Trimming at V came to 8 bases and at J to 8 bases, leaving 6 bases not matched to a gene. CDR3 nucleotides: TGTGCCAGCGCCGGGACAGGGGATAAGCCCCAGCATTTT. It encodes CASAGTGDKPQHF.

The genes are TRBV9 and TRBJ2-3, with 9 bases aligning to TRBD2. CDR1 and CDR2 from the germline V gene are SGDLS and YYNGEE. The CDR3 is 17 residues long. V was pared by 4 bases and J by 2 bases, with 11 bases of the junction left unmatched. The CDR3 nucleotides read TGTGCCAGCAGCCCAGTTGATAGCGGGAGAAACACAGATACGCAGTATTTT. Protein product: CASSPVDSGRNTDTQYF.

The CDR3 region is CASSLGDSSYEQYF. DNA of the CDR3: TGTGCCAGCAGCTTAGGAGACAGCTCCTACGAGCAGTACTTC. J is TRBJ2-7 and V is TRBV11-3, with a tentative D call TRBD1 (5 bases). Trimming took 1 base from V and 0 from J, leaving 7 bases between them. The germline CDR1 and CDR2 sequences are SGHNT and YENEEA. The CDR3 covers 14 residues.

This chain connects TRBV28 to TRBJ2-7, with D possibly being TRBD1 (6 bases). V lost 2 bases, J lost 2 bases, and 10 bases lay in between. CDR3 length equals 14 residues. Germline CDR1 is MDHEN and CDR2 is SYDVKM. In DNA, the CDR3 is TGTGCCAGCAGTTTAGGGGGCGGAACCTACGAGCAGTACTTC. This translates into CASSLGGGTYEQYF.

The V gene is TRBV14, the J gene TRBJ2-7; D not resolved. In germline, CDR1 is SGHDN, CDR2 FVKESK. V lost 3 bases to trimming and J lost 1 base, with 10 bases between them. The CDR3 covers 14 residues. CDR3 sequence reads: CASSQSLISYEQYF. The CDR3 DNA sequence: TGTGCCAGCAGCCAGAGCTTAATTTCCTACGAGCAGTACTTC.

This clone was detected many times. Other DNA sequences within the sample encode an identical CDR3. The chain joins TRBV11-2 to TRBJ2-1, with 7 bases lining up with TRBD2. The J segment lost 3 bases and the V segment lost 0 bases, leaving 2 bases of the junction unmatched. Germline CDR1 is SGHAT and CDR2 is FQNNGV. This CDR3 spans 15 amino acids. CDR3 region: CASSLEAGYYNEQFF. The CDR3 DNA reads TGTGCCAGCAGCTTAGAAGCGGGGTACTACAATGAGCAGTTCTTC.

This chain uses TRBV9 with TRBJ1-1; D is ambiguous. V lost 1 base and J lost 7, with 17 bases in between. The CDR3 sequence is 15 residues long. Per germline, CDR1 SGDLS and CDR2 YYNGEE. In DNA form, the CDR3 reads TGTGCCAGCAGCGTAAGTAGCGACCGAACTTTTGAAGCTTTCTTT. Translation gives CASSVSSDRTFEAFF.

The J gene is TRBJ2-7, the V gene TRBV4-1, with TRBD2 as a possible D gene (5 bases). Trimming removed 2 bases from V and 3 bases from J, with 17 bases in between. This CDR3 is built from 16 residues. Germline V CDR1 and CDR2: MGHRA, YSYEKL. For the CDR3, the DNA is TGCGCCAGCAGCCAACGTAAATTAGGACTCGTCTACGAGCAGTACTTC. Protein: CASSQRKLGLVYEQYF.

The chain joins TRBV2 to TRBJ2-3; TRBD2 aligns across 7 bases. CDR1 and CDR2 (germline): SNHLY, FYNNEI. J was trimmed by 4 bases and V by 8 bases; bases with no gene match: 15. The length of the CDR3 is 16 residues. CDR3 sequence (DNA): TGTGCCAGCTTATATGTGCCTAGCGGAGTTTCAGATACGCAGTATTTT. Its protein is CASLYVPSGVSDTQYF.

This clone has a handful of counts. The CDR3 coding sequence is TGTGCCAGCAGTGCACAAGGGACTAGCGGGAGGTTGGGGCTGGGGGAGCTGTTTTTT. Translation gives CASSAQGTSGRLGLGELFF. The chain is built from TRBV6-1 and TRBJ2-2, with TRBD2 matching 15 bases. The germline V gene has CDR1 MNHNS and CDR2 SASEGT. The CDR3 sequence is 19 residues long. V gave up 4 bases and J gave up 8 bases; unmatched junction bases: 14.

This clone was counted a few times. The gene calls are TRBV18 and TRBJ2-5; D perhaps matches TRBD1 (5 bases). Germline-derived CDR1 and CDR2 are KGHSH and LQKENI. V shed 5 bases and J shed 5 bases, with 18 bases lying between them. The CDR3 covers 15 residues. CDR3 in amino acids: CASSSPSVGRETQYF. In DNA, the CDR3 is TGTGCCAGCTCATCGCCATCGGTGGGGCGGGAGACCCAGTACTTC.

The V gene is TRBV29-1, the J gene TRBJ1-2; D possibly corresponds to TRBD1 (6 bases). CDR1 is SQVTM, CDR2 ANQGSEA, per germline. The CDR3 totals 13 residues. V dropped 0 bases and J dropped 6 bases, with 11 bases sitting between them. CDR3 loop: CSVEDQQGHGYTF. In DNA form, the CDR3 reads TGCAGCGTTGAAGATCAACAGGGACATGGCTACACCTTC.

This clone was seen a handful of times. The chain employs TRBV16 and TRBJ1-5; D not resolved. CDR1 and CDR2 from the germline V gene are KGHSY and FQNENV. There are 14 residues in the CDR3. V was shortened by 6 bases and J by 0 bases, with 9 bases between the two germline ends. CDR3 sequence reads: CASRKRGSNQPQHF. The CDR3 DNA is TGTGCCAGCAGGAAGCGGGGTAGCAATCAGCCCCAGCATTTT.

About this clone itself: Additional DNA sequences in this sample encode the identical CDR3. This chain connects TRBV7-2 to TRBJ1-5; D possibly corresponds to TRBD1 (6 bases). Trimming stripped 1 base from V and 7 bases from J, with 8 bases between. CDR3 length: 13 residues. Germline V CDR1 and CDR2: SGHTA, FQGNSA. DNA of the CDR3: TGTGCCAGCAGCTTAGACAGGGAACAGCCCCAGCATTTT. Its protein is CASSLDREQPQHF.

This chain uses TRBV28 with TRBJ2-7; tentatively, D is TRBD2 (6 bases). The CDR3 covers 15 residues. V lost 4 bases and J 1 base, leaving 14 bases between the germline ends. Germline values: CDR1 MDHEN, CDR2 SYDVKM. The CDR3 protein is CASSSSATMSYEQYF. The DNA for the CDR3 is TGTGCCAGCAGTTCTAGCGCTACGATGTCCTACGAGCAGTACTTC.

This clone was observed a few times. The V call is TRBV11-1, the J call TRBJ2-7; TRBD1 aligns across 11 bases. Losses at the gene ends were 5 bases for V and 9 bases for J; bases not matched to a gene: 9. The CDR3 spans 14 residues. Germline assignment: CDR1 SGHAT and CDR2 FQDESV (reference sequence). The CDR3 here is CASSLGQGGFVQYF. CDR3 nucleotides: TGTGCCAGCAGCCTGGGACAGGGGGGATTCGTGCAGTACTTC. Full variable domain (remainder filled in from reference TRBV11-1 and TRBJ2-7): EAEVAQSPRYKITEKSQAVAFWCDPISGHATLYWYRQILGQGPELLVQFQDESVVDDSQLPKDRFSAERLKGVDSTLKIQPAELGDSAMYLCASSLGQGGFVQYFGPGTRLTVT.

V gene TRBV6-6 combines with J gene TRBJ2-7; 8 nucleotides align to TRBD1. After removal of 5 bases from V and 7 bases from J, the junction contained 16 bases not matched to a gene. The CDR3 has 16 residues. Germline-derived CDR1 and CDR2 are MNHNY and SVGAGI (reference sequence). CDR3 nucleotide sequence: TGTGCCAGCAGTCCATCCCCCACAGGGGGGAAAGGGGAGCAGTACTTC. Its translation: CASSPSPTGGKGEQYF.

For this clone: Within the sample, other DNA sequences also encode this same CDR3. This chain joins TRBV18 and TRBJ2-1; D is undetermined. V lost 2 bases, J lost 4 bases, and 6 bases lay in between. The CDR3 loop spans 13 amino acids. Germline CDR1 reads KGHSH; CDR2 reads LQKENI. CDR3 sequence: CASSPGQYNEQFF. DNA for the CDR3: TGTGCCAGCTCACCAGGGCAGTACAATGAGCAGTTCTTC.

J is TRBJ2-1 and V is TRBV7-8; 7 positions agree with TRBD2. CDR1 is SGHVS and CDR2 is FQNEAQ in the germline V gene. The CDR3 is 17 residues long. The V segment lost 5 bases and the J segment 1 base; nucleotides outside the gene matches: 11. The CDR3 region is CASSTPRLLASYNEQFF. The CDR3 coding sequence is TGTGCCAGCAGCACACCGAGACTACTAGCGTCCTACAATGAGCAGTTCTTC.

The chain has TRBV11-1 and TRBJ2-1; possible D gene TRBD2, 6 bases. This CDR3 region has 15 residues. Trimming took 3 bases from V and 6 from J, leaving 15 bases between them. In germline, CDR1 is SGHAT, CDR2 FQDESV (reference sequence). The CDR3 loop is CASSLGLSRTNEQFF. As DNA, the CDR3 is TGTGCCAGCAGCTTGGGACTCTCGAGAACCAATGAGCAGTTCTTC.

The chain uses TRBV28 and TRBJ2-3; 7 nucleotides line up with TRBD2. V lost 5 bases, J lost 1 base, and 6 bases stayed unmatched. This CDR3 region has 15 residues. Germline V gene data show CDR1 as MDHEN and CDR2 as SYDVKM. The CDR3 protein is CASSHSRGGTDTQYF. The CDR3 coding sequence is TGTGCCAGCAGTCACAGCCGGGGGGGCACAGATACGCAGTATTTT.

A single count supports this clone. The chain carries TRBV28 and TRBJ2-2; 8 bases are a match to TRBD1. In germline, CDR1 is MDHEN, CDR2 SYDVKM. This CDR3 is 15 amino acids long. After removal of 2 bases from V and 6 bases from J, the junction contained 5 bases not matched to a gene. The CDR3, as DNA: TGTGCCAGCAGTTTACGGACAGGGTGGGCCGGGGAGCTGTTTTTT. This gives the protein CASSLRTGWAGELFF. Combining the CDR3 with reference TRBV28 and TRBJ2-2 gives the whole variable domain DVKVTQSSRYLVKRTGEKVFLECVQDMDHENMFWYRQDPGLGLRLIYFSYDVKMKEKGDIPEGYSVSREKKERFSLILESASTNQTSMYLCASSLRTGWAGELFFGEGSRLTVL.

V gene TRBV6-5 combines with J gene TRBJ1-5; D not certain. The CDR3 totals 13 residues. The V end was cut by 6 bases, the J end by 5 bases, with 11 bases between. CDR1 and CDR2 from the germline V gene are MNHEY and SVGAGI. CDR3 coding DNA: TGTGCCAGCAGCCCCTACGGGGATCAGCCCCAGCATTTT. Residues: CASSPYGDQPQHF.

The rearrangement links TRBV28 to TRBJ2-3; 7 bases are shared with TRBD2. V was clipped by 5 bases and J by 2 bases; unmatched bases: 7. CDR3 length equals 15 residues. CDR1 and CDR2 from the germline V gene are MDHEN and SYDVKM. The CDR3 nucleotides are TGTGCCAGCAGTCCCGTAGCGGGTAACACAGATACGCAGTATTTT. Residues: CASSPVAGNTDTQYF.

The chain uses TRBV24-1 and TRBJ2-1, with TRBD1 matching over 8 bases. V was pared by 4 bases and J by 3 bases, with 7 bases of the junction left unmatched. Germline CDR1 and CDR2: KGHDR and SFDVKD. The CDR3 consists of 16 residues. The CDR3 protein is CATSDPGGADYNEQFF. CDR3 nucleotide sequence: TGTGCCACCAGTGACCCAGGGGGCGCGGACTACAATGAGCAGTTCTTC.